The 5 T cell receptor beta chains below come from one sample, sequenced in a study of cytomegalovirus exposure and HLA in healthy donors. PCR employed 60 Vbeta and 13 Jbeta primers. The table came from immunoSEQ multiplex PCR; TCRdb's copy has only in-frame clones and leaves some out. Recorded for this sample: some 130,000 clones. The specimen was PBMCs. The receptors derive from a man in his late teens or twenties in good health and CMV-seronegative.

Comments on this clone: One junction end does not reproduce the germline sequence, and a read error may be involved. The V gene is TRBV7-3, the J gene TRBJ2-2; 9 bases line up with TRBD1. Germline CDR1 reads SGHTA; CDR2 reads FQGTGA. This CDR3 comprises 16 residues. The CDR3 nucleotides are TGTACCAGCAGCCCTCGGACAGGGGCAAGCACCGGGGAGCTGTTTTTT. It encodes CTSSPRTGASTGELFF.

The rearrangement joins TRBV4-3 to TRBJ2-2, with TRBD2 as a possible D gene (6 bases). Germline CDR1 LGHNA, CDR2 YSLEER. The V end lost 5 bases, the J end lost 6 bases, and 13 bases lay between the germline ends. This CDR3 has 14 amino acids. The CDR3 is CASSYGGNAGELFF. The CDR3 DNA is TGCGCCAGCAGCTACGGGGGTAACGCCGGGGAGCTGTTTTTT.

This chain links TRBV14 with TRBJ1-1; D is unclear. V gave up 4 bases and J gave up 11 bases, with 17 bases separating them. The V gene's germline CDR1 is SGHDN and CDR2 FVKESK. The CDR3 loop spans 13 amino acids. CDR3 coding DNA: TGTGCCAGCAGCCCATCCTTGGCCCACGGGGCTTTCTTT. It specifies CASSPSLAHGAFF.

The chain uses TRBV28 and TRBJ1-2; D unclear. Trimming took off 6 bases at V and 8 bases at J, with 16 bases between the two ends. The CDR3 is made up of 13 amino acids. Germline V gene lookup returns CDR1 MDHEN and CDR2 SYDVKM. The CDR3 coding sequence is TGTGCCAGCAGCCTCACTGACATACGAGGCTACACCTTC. This gives the protein CASSLTDIRGYTF.

The chain links TRBV29-1 to TRBJ1-1, with TRBD1 matching 10 bases. With 5 bases clipped from V and 10 bases from J, the junction kept 4 bases outside the gene matches. The V gene's germline CDR1 is SQVTM and CDR2 ANQGSEA. This CDR3 spans 11 amino acids. The CDR3 protein is CSVPDRGRAFF. DNA for the CDR3: TGCAGCGTTCCGGACAGGGGGAGAGCTTTCTTT.